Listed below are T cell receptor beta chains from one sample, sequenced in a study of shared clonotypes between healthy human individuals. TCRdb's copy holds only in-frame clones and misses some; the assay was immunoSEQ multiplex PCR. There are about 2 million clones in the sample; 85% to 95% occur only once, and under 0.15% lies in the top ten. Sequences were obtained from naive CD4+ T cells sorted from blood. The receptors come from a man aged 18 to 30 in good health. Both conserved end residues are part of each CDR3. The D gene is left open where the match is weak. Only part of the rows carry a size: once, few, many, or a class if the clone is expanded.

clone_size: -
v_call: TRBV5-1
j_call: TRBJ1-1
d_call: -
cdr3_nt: TGCGCCAGCAGCTTACCGGGATCTGGAAACACTGAAGCTTTCTTT
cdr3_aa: CASSLPGSGNTEAFF

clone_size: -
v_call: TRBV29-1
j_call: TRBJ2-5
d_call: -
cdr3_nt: TGCAGCGTTGAAGATCGGGGCAGGGGTGGAGAGACCCAGTACTTC
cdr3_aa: CSVEDRGRGGETQYF

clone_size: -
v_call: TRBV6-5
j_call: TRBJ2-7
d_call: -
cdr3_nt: TGTGCCAGCAGTTACTCGTCGGGAGTTTACGAGCAGTACTTC
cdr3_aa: CASSYSSGVYEQYF

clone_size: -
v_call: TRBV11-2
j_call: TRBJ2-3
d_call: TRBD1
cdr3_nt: TGTGCCAGCAGCATAGGACAGGGAAAAGGTACAGATACGCAGTATTTT
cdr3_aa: CASSIGQGKGTDTQYF

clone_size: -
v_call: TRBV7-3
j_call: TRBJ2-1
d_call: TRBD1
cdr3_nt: TGTGCCAGCAGCCCAGGACAGGGCTATGAGCAGTTCTTC
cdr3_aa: CASSPGQGYEQFF

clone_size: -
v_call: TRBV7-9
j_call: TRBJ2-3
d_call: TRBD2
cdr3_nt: TGTGCCAGCAGCTTCGCTACTAGCGGGAGTTTGGATACGCAGTATTTT
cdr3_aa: CASSFATSGSLDTQYF

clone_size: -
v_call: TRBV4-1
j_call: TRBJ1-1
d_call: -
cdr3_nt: TGCGCCAGCAGCCAAGTGGCAGGGGTAAACACTGAAGCTTTCTTT
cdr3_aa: CASSQVAGVNTEAFF

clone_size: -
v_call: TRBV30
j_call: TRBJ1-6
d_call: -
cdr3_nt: TGTGCCTGGAGTACCGCAGGGGATTCACCCCTCCACTTT
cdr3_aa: CAWSTAGDSPLHF

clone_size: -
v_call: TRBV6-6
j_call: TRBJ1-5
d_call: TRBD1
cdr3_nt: TGTGCCATCAGTGAGCCTGGACAGGGGCAGCATTTT
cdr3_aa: CAISEPGQGQHF

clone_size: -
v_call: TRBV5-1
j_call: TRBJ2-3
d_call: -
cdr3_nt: TGCGCCAGCAGCTCCCCTTCCGGGAAGACAGATACGCAGTATTTT
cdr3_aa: CASSSPSGKTDTQYF

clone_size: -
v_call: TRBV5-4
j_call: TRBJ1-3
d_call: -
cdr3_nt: TGTGCCAGCAGCTTCTATGGAAACACCATATATTTT
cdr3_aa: CASSFYGNTIYF

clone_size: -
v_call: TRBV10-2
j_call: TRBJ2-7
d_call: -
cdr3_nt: TGCGCCAGCAGTGTACAGGGTTCCTACGAGCAGTACTTC
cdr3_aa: CASSVQGSYEQYF

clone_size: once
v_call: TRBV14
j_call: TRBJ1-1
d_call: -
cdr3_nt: TGTGCCAGCAGCCAATTCGTATACCCGGGGAACACTGAAGCTTTCTTT
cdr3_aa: CASSQFVYPGNTEAFF

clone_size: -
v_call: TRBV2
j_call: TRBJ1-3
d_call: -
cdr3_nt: TGTGCCAGCAGGCGCCAGGGCCCCTCTGGAAACACCATATATTTT
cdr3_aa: CASRRQGPSGNTIYF

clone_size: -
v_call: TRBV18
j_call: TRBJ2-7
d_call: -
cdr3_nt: TGTGCCAGCTCACGCGGGACAGTTACCTACGAGCAGTACTTC
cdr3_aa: CASSRGTVTYEQYF

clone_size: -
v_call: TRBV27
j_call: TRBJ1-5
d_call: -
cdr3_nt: TGTGCCAGCAGTTTCGTAAGTGGTCAGCCCCAGCATTTT
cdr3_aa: CASSFVSGQPQHF

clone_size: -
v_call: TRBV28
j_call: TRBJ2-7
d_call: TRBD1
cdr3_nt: TGTGCCAGCAGTTCCAACCAACGACAGGGCACCTCCTACGAGCAGTACTTC
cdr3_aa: CASSSNQRQGTSYEQYF

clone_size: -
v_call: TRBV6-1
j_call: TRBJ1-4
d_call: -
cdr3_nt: TGTGCCAGCAAGAGACCGGGACCGGGGAATGAAAAACTGTTTTTT
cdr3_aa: CASKRPGPGNEKLFF

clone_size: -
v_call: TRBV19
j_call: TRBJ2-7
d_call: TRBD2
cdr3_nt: TGTGCCAGTAGTCCTATAGCGGGGACACAGCAGTACTTC
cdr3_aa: CASSPIAGTQQYF

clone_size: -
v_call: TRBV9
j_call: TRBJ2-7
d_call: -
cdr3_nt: TGTGCCAGCAGCGTAGACACGAGGGGTTCCGAGCAGTACTTC
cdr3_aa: CASSVDTRGSEQYF

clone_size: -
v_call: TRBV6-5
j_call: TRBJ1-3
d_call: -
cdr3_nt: TGTGCCAGCAGTCGGGGCGGAGACCCTGGAAACACCATATATTTT
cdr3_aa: CASSRGGDPGNTIYF

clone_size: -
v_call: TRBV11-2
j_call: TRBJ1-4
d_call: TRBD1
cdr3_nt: TGTGCCAGCAGCTTAAGGGGGACAGGGGGTTTTGAAAAACTGTTTTTT
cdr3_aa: CASSLRGTGGFEKLFF

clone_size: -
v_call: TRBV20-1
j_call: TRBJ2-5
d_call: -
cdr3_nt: TGCAGTGCTAGAGCAGGGGAGACCCAGTACTTC
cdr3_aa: CSARAGETQYF

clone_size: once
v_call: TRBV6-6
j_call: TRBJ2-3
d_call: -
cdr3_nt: TGTGCCAGCAGTTACCGCCCCGTTACAGATACGCAGTATTTT
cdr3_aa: CASSYRPVTDTQYF

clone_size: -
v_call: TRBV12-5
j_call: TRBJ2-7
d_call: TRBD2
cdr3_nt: TGTGCTAGTGGCCGGGGGGGAGCGGGACTTCGATTCTCCTACGAGCAGTACTTC
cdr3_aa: CASGRGGAGLRFSYEQYF

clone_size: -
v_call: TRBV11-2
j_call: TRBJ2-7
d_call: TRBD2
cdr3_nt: TGTGCCAGCAGCCCAGGACTAGCGGGATCCTCCTACGAGCAGTACTTC
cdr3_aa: CASSPGLAGSSYEQYF

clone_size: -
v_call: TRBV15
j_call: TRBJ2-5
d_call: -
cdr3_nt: TGTGCCACCAGCAGAGATCCTCTAGCGGAGACCCAGTACTTC
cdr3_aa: CATSRDPLAETQYF

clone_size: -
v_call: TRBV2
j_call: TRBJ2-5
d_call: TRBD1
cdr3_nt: TGTGCCAGCAGTGAAAAGGGGACAGGACAAGAGACCCAGTACTTC
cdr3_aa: CASSEKGTGQETQYF

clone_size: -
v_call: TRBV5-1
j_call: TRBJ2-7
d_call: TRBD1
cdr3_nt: TGCGCCAGCAGCTATGGACAGGGCGGGGACGAGCAGTACTTC
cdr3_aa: CASSYGQGGDEQYF

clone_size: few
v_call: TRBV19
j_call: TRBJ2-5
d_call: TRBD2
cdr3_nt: TGTGCCAGTAGTCCAAGACGACTAGCGGGGGATGCGGAGACCCAGTACTTC
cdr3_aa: CASSPRRLAGDAETQYF

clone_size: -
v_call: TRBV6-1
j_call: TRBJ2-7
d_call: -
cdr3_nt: TGTGCCAGCAGTGAAGCGCCGACAGTCTCCTCCTACGAGCAGTACTTC
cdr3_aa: CASSEAPTVSSYEQYF

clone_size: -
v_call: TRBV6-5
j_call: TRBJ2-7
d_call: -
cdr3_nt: TGTGCCAGCAGTTACTCGACTGTGTACGAGCAGTACTTC
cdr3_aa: CASSYSTVYEQYF

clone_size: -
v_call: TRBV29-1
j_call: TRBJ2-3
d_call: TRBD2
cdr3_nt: TGCAGCGTTGAAGGCGGGGGGTCCAGCACAGATACGCAGTATTTT
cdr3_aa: CSVEGGGSSTDTQYF

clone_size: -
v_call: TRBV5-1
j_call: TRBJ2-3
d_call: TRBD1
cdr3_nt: TGCGCCAGCACGCAGGGGGAGATCTTCTCTAGCACAGATACGCAGTATTTT
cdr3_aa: CASTQGEIFSSTDTQYF

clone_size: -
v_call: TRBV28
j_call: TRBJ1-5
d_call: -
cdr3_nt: TGTGCCAGCTGCGAGGAGGTACTAGGCAATCAGCCCCAGCATTTT
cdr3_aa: CASCEEVLGNQPQHF

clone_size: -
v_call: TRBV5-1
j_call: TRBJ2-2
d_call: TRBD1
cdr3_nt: TGCGCCAGCAGCTTCGAGCCGGGACAGGGGAGGACCGGGGAGCTGTTTTTT
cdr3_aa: CASSFEPGQGRTGELFF

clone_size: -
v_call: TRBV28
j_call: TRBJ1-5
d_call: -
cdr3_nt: TGTGCCAGCAGTTTGGTCGAATGGACGGATAGCAATCAGCCCCAGCATTTT
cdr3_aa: CASSLVEWTDSNQPQHF

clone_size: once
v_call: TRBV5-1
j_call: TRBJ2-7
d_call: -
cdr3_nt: TGCGCCAGCAGCAAACAATCCTACAGCTCCTACGAGCAGTACTTC
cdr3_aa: CASSKQSYSSYEQYF

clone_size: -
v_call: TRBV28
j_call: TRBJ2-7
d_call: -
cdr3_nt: TGTGCCAGCAGTTCCTTAGCGGAGTACTCCTACGAGCAGTACTTC
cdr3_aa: CASSSLAEYSYEQYF

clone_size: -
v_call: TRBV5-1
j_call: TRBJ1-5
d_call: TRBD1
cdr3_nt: TGCGCCAGCAGATTGGGACAGGAACGGCCCCAGCATTTT
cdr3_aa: CASRLGQERPQHF

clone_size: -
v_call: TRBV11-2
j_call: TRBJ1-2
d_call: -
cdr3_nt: TGTGCCAGCAGCCCCTACGGGACCTCTAACTATGGCTACACCTTC
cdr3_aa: CASSPYGTSNYGYTF

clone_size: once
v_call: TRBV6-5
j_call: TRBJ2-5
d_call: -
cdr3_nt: TGTGCCAGCAGGAGAGGACGTATCCAAGAGACCCAGTACTTC
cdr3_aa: CASRRGRIQETQYF

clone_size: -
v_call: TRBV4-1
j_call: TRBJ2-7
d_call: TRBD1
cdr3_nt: TGCGCCAGCAGCCATCCCTCCCGCGGACAGGCCAACTACGAGCAGTACTTC
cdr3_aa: CASSHPSRGQANYEQYF

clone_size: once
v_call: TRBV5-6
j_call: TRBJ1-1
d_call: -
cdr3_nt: TGTGCCAGCAGCTTGGGACACATGAACACTGAAGCTTTCTTT
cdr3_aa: CASSLGHMNTEAFF

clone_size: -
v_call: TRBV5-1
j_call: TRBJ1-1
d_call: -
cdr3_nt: TGCGCCAGCAGCTCGGAGATGGGACGGACGAACACTGAAGCTTTCTTT
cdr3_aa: CASSSEMGRTNTEAFF

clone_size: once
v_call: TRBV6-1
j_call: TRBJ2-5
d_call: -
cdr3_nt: TGTGCCAGCAGCGCGCGTAAGGAGGCAGAGACCCAGTACTTC
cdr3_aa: CASSARKEAETQYF

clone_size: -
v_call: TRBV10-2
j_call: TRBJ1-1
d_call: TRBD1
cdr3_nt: TGCGCCAGCAGTGGACAGGGCGCGACTGAAGCTTTCTTT
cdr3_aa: CASSGQGATEAFF

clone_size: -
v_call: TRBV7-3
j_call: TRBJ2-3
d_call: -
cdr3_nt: TGTGCCAGCAACTTCTCCCCCGGCGAGGTCCAGTATTTT
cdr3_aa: CASNFSPGEVQYF

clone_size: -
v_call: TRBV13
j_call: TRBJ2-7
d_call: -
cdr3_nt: TGTGCCAGCAGCTTACAGGGGACCTTACTATACGAGCAGTACTTC
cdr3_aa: CASSLQGTLLYEQYF

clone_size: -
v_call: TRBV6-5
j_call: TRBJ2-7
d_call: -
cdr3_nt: TGTGCCAGCAGTTACCAGGCGATACCCTACGAGCAGTACTTC
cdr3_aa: CASSYQAIPYEQYF

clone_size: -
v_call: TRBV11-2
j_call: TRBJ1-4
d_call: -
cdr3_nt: TGTGCCAGCAGCTTAGGGGCAGGGATTTTGAATGAAAAACTGTTTTTT
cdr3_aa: CASSLGAGILNEKLFF

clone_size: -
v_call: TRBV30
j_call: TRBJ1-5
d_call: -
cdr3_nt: TGTGCCTGGAGCGTCGGCAGTTTCAATCAGCCCCAGCATTTT
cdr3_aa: CAWSVGSFNQPQHF

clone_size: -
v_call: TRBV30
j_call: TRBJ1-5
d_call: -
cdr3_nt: TGTGCCTGGAGTGATAGCAATCAGCCCCAGCATTTT
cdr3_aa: CAWSDSNQPQHF

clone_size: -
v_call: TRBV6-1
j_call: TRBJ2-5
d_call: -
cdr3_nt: TGTGCCAGCAGTGAAGGTGGAAAGACCCAGTACTTC
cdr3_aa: CASSEGGKTQYF

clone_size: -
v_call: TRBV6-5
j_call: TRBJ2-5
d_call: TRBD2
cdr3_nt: TGTGCCAGCAGTTACTCGCCTAGCGGGAAGGAGGGGACCCAGTACTTC
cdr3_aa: CASSYSPSGKEGTQYF